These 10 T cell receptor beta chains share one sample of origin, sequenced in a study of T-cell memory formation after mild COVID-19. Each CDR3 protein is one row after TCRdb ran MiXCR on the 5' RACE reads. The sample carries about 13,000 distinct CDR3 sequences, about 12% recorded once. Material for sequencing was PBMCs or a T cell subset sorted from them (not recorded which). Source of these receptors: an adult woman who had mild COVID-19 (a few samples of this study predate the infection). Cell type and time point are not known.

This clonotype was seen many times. The CDR3 bases are TGTGCTAGTGGTTTGCCCTCCGGGGGGTCCACCTACGAGCAGTACTTC. Translating gives CASGLPSGGSTYEQYF. The V and J genes are TRBV12-5 and TRBJ2-7, with 7 bases aligning to TRBD2. The CDR3 totals 16 residues. V lost 2 bases and J lost 2; bases outside the gene matches: 9. Germline loops: CDR1 LGHNT, CDR2 FRNRAP.

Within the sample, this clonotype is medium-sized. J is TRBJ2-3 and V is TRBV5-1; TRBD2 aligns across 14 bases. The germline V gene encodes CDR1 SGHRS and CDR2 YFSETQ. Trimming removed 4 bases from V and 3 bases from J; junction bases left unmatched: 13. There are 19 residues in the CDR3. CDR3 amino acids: CASSGGLAGGMAGTDTQYF. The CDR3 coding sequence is TGCGCCAGCAGCGGCGGACTAGCGGGAGGAATGGCGGGGACAGATACGCAGTATTTT.

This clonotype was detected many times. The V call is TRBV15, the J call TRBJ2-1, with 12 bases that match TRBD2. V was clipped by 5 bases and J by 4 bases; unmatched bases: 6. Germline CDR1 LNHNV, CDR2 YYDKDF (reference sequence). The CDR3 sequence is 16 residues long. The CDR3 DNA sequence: TGTGCCACCAGCTCCCTCCTAGCGGGGGGGTACAATGAGCAGTTCTTC. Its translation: CATSSLLAGGYNEQFF.

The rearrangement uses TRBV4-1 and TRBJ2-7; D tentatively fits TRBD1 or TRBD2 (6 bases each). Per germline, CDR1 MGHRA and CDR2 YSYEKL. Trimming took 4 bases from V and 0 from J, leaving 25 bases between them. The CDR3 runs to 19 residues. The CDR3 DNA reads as TGCGCCAGCAGCCCCTTTGGAGTGCCGGCACGGGGGCCCTCCTACGAGCAGTACTTC. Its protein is CASSPFGVPARGPSYEQYF.

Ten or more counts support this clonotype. The CDR3 loop is CASSGPDSMNTEAFF. The CDR3 DNA reads TGCGCCAGCAGCGGGCCGGACAGTATGAACACTGAAGCTTTCTTT. The V and J genes are TRBV5-1 and TRBJ1-1; possible D gene TRBD1, 6 bases. Germline V gene sequence: CDR1 SGHRS, CDR2 YFSETQ. V lost 4 bases and J lost 0, with 13 bases in between. The CDR3 has 15 residues.

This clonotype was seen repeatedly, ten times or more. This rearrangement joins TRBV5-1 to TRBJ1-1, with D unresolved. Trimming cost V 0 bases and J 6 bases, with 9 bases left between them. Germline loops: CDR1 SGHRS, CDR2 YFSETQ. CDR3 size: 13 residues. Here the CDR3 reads CASSLALDAEAFF. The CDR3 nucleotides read TGCGCCAGCAGCTTGGCGTTGGACGCTGAAGCTTTCTTT.

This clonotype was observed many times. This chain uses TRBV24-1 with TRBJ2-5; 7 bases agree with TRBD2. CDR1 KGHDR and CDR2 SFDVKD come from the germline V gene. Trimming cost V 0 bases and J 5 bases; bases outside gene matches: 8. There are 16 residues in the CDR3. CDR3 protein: CATSDLREVGGETQYF. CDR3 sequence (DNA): TGTGCCACCAGTGATTTGCGGGAGGTCGGCGGGGAGACCCAGTACTTC.

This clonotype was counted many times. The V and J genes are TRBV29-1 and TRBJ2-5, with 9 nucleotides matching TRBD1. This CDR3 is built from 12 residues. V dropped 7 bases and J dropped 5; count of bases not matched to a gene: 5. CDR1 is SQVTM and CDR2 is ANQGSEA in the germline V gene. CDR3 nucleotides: TGCAGCGCCACAGGGGGCAAGGAGACCCAGTACTTC. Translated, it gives CSATGGKETQYF.

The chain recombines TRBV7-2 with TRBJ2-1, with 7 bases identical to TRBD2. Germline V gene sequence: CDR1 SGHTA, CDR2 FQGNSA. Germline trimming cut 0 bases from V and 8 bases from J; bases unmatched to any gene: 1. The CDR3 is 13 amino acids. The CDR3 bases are TGTGCCAGCAGCTTAGCGGGGGGGTATGAGCAGTTCTTC. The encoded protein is CASSLAGGYEQFF.

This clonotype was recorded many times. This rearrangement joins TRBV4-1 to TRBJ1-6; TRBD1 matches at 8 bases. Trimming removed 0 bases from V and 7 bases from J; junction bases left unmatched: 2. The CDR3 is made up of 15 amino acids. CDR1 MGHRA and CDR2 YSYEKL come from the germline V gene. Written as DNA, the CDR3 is TGCGCCAGCAGCCAAGATAGGACAGGGAATTCACCCCTCCACTTT. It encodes CASSQDRTGNSPLHF.